The 32 T cell receptor beta chains below were found in one sample sequenced in a study of T cell changes during pregnancy in multiple sclerosis. Assay used: immunoSEQ multiplex PCR; TCRdb lists only in-frame clones, some missing. This sample yields approximately 22,000 clones, of which roughly 91% are seen a single time; less than 7.5% belongs to the top ten. This specimen was CD8+ T cells from peripheral blood mononuclear cells, taken in the third trimester of pregnancy. These receptors were collected from a female donor with multiple sclerosis, enrolled in a pregnancy study.

The chain combines TRBV6-5 with TRBJ2-3; D is possibly TRBD2 (6 bases). V lost 0 bases and J lost 6, with 13 bases in between. CDR1 MNHEY and CDR2 SVGAGI come from the germline V gene. CDR3 size: 15 residues. The CDR3 DNA reads as TGTGCCAGCAGTTACTCGAGCCTAGCGTGGGATACGCAGTATTTT. Translating it yields CASSYSSLAWDTQYF.

This clone appeared a few times. The chain couples TRBV4-1 to TRBJ1-1; D is ambiguous. The germline CDR1 and CDR2 sequences are MGHRA and YSYEKL. V was pared by 1 base and J by 2 bases, with 8 bases between. The CDR3 contains 14 residues. CDR3 bases: TGCGCCAGCAGCCAAGTTCGGAGTAACACTGAAGCTTTCTTT. Protein: CASSQVRSNTEAFF.

The chain recombines TRBV7-7 with TRBJ2-3; D might be TRBD1 (6 bases). V shed 5 bases and J shed 6 bases, with 18 bases lying between them. The germline V gene has CDR1 SSHAT and CDR2 FNYEAQ (reference sequence). CDR3 length: 15 residues. CDR3 DNA sequence: TGTGCCAGCAGCCCAGGGACACGAAGAGGGGATACGCAGTATTTT. Encoded protein: CASSPGTRRGDTQYF.

The genes are TRBV9 and TRBJ2-5, with 9 positions matching TRBD1. CDR1 is SGDLS, CDR2 YYNGEE, per germline. V trimming: 1 base; J trimming: 5 bases; junction bases outside the gene matches: 6. This CDR3 region has 15 residues. DNA of the CDR3: TGTGCCAGCAGCGTAATCCCCGGGACAGGGGAGACCCAGTACTTC. Translated, it gives CASSVIPGTGETQYF. Based on the CDR3 plus reference TRBV9 and TRBJ2-5, the full variable domain is DSGVTQTPKHLITATGQRVTLRCSPRSGDLSVYWYQQSLDQGLQFLIQYYNGEERAKGNILERFSAQQFPDLHSELNLSSLELGDSALYFCASSVIPGTGETQYFGPGTRLLVL.

The chain recombines TRBV2 with TRBJ2-7, with D possibly matching TRBD1 (5 bases). Trimming removed 8 bases from V and 4 bases from J, with 15 bases in between. The CDR3 extends over 13 amino acids. The V gene's germline CDR1 is SNHLY and CDR2 FYNNEI. The CDR3 region is CASYNGRGYEQYF. The CDR3 bases are TGTGCCAGCTACAATGGTAGGGGATACGAGCAGTACTTC.

The rearrangement links TRBV4-2 to TRBJ1-3; D gene uncertain. Germline CDR1 reads LGHNA; CDR2 reads YNFKEQ. The germline V and J ends were trimmed by 0 bases and 4 bases, with 22 bases remaining between them. The CDR3 loop spans 19 amino acids. The CDR3 nucleotides are TGTGCCAGCAGCCAAGATCTTGAATTTTGGGCAGATCCAGGAAACACCATATATTTT. This sequence encodes CASSQDLEFWADPGNTIYF.

This sequence joins TRBV7-9 and TRBJ2-3, with 7 bases fitting TRBD1. CDR1 is SEHNR and CDR2 is FQNEAQ in the germline V gene (reference sequence). The V and J ends lost 5 bases and 0 bases, in that order; junction bases with no gene match: 8. The CDR3 extends over 16 amino acids. DNA of the CDR3: TGTGCCAGCAGCCCGGGGACAGAGCACAGCACAGATACGCAGTATTTT. Its translation is CASSPGTEHSTDTQYF.

The chain carries TRBV9 and TRBJ2-5, with TRBD1 as a possible D gene (5 bases). Per germline, CDR1 SGDLS and CDR2 YYNGEE. The CDR3 sequence is 15 residues long. V gave up 0 bases and J gave up 2 bases, with 11 bases separating them. As DNA, the CDR3 is TGTGCCAGCAGCGTAGATGGCAGGGCTCAAGAGACCCAGTACTTC. Its protein is CASSVDGRAQETQYF.

The chain couples TRBV15 to TRBJ2-3; 10 nucleotides agree with TRBD2. CDR1 and CDR2 from the germline V gene are LNHNV and YYDKDF (reference sequence). CDR3 length: 16 amino acids. V was clipped by 2 bases and J by 4 bases; unmatched bases: 6. CDR3 amino acids: CATSRSTSGVADTQYF. As DNA, the CDR3 is TGTGCCACCAGCAGATCAACTAGCGGGGTGGCAGATACGCAGTATTTT.

V usage is TRBV6-1 and J usage is TRBJ2-3, with 8 bases that match TRBD1. Germline-derived CDR1 and CDR2 are MNHNS and SASEGT. The CDR3 is 15 residues long. Trimming removed 4 bases from V and 0 bases from J; junction bases left unmatched: 3. The CDR3 sequence is CASSAWTGSTDTQYF. In DNA form, the CDR3 reads TGTGCCAGCAGTGCCTGGACAGGGAGCACAGATACGCAGTATTTT.

Concerning this clone: Germline is not matched at one junction end, which may reflect a read error. The genes are TRBV29-1 and TRBJ2-2, with 9 bases aligning to TRBD2. CDR1 is SQVTM and CDR2 is ANQGSEA in the germline V gene. CDR3 length: 15 residues. CDR3 coding DNA: TGCAGCGTTTTTGGCGGGGGGGTAGACACCGGAGAGCTGTTTTTT. It translates to CSVFGGGVDTGELFF.

The chain recombines TRBV7-9 with TRBJ2-7; 7 bases agree with TRBD1. V lost 4 bases to trimming and J lost 3 bases; unmatched junction nucleotides: 3. The CDR3 has 13 amino acids. Germline lookup yields CDR1 SEHNR and CDR2 FQNEAQ (reference sequence). The CDR3 here is CASSWGQSYEQYF. In DNA, the CDR3 is TGTGCCAGCAGCTGGGGACAGAGCTACGAGCAGTACTTC.

This chain uses TRBV2 with TRBJ2-3, with TRBD2 as a possible D gene (5 bases). The germline V gene has CDR1 SNHLY and CDR2 FYNNEI. Trimming took off 4 bases at V and 4 bases at J, with 9 bases between the two ends. The CDR3 extends over 13 amino acids. The CDR3 bases are TGTGCCAGCAGTGTCCCTAGCTCAGATACGCAGTATTTT. Translation: CASSVPSSDTQYF. Drawing the rest from reference TRBV2 and TRBJ2-3, the complete variable domain is EPEVTQTPSHQVTQMGQEVILRCVPISNHLYFYWYRQILGQKVEFLVSFYNNEISEKSEIFDDQFSVERPDGSNFTLKIRSTKLEDSAMYFCASSVPSSDTQYFGPGTRLTVL.

By sample fraction, this clone is large. The V call is TRBV5-4, the J call TRBJ1-1, with D tentatively TRBD1 (6 bases). The CDR3 runs to 13 residues. Germline values: CDR1 SGHNT, CDR2 YYREEE (reference sequence). V was clipped by 2 bases and J by 4 bases, with 9 bases between them. The DNA for the CDR3 is TGTGCCAGCAGCTTTTCGGACAGCACTGAAGCTTTCTTT. It encodes CASSFSDSTEAFF.

The genes are TRBV6-1 and TRBJ2-7, with a weak D call TRBD2 (5 bases). The CDR3 contains 14 residues. Looked up from germline, CDR1 is MNHNS and CDR2 is SASEGT. Between the trimmed V and J ends, which lost 2 bases and 1 base, there was a span of 9 bases. Here the CDR3 DNA reads TGTGCCAGCAGTGAACCGAGGGATTCCTACGAGCAGTACTTC. This translates into CASSEPRDSYEQYF.

The chain recombines TRBV15 with TRBJ2-7; TRBD2 agrees at 7 bases. The CDR3 extends over 14 amino acids. Germline CDR1 LNHNV, CDR2 YYDKDF (reference sequence). Trimming removed 5 bases from V and 3 bases from J; junction bases left unmatched: 7. CDR3 amino acids: CATSPGTTNYEQYF. CDR3 nucleotide sequence: TGTGCCACCAGCCCCGGGACTACCAACTACGAGCAGTACTTC.

On this clone: The identical CDR3 is also encoded by other nucleotide sequences in the sample. The V and J genes are TRBV7-8 and TRBJ1-2, with TRBD1 identical over 7 bases. V lost 1 base and J lost 2; bases outside the gene matches: 13. Germline V gives CDR1 SGHVS, CDR2 FQNEAQ. The CDR3 is made up of 18 amino acids. This CDR3 reads CASSLVWTGTVVNYGYTF. CDR3 sequence (DNA): TGTGCCAGCAGCTTAGTTTGGACGGGGACAGTGGTGAACTATGGCTACACCTTC.

V usage is TRBV19 and J usage is TRBJ1-6; a possible D gene is TRBD1 (5 bases). CDR3 length: 15 amino acids. CDR1 LNHDA and CDR2 SQIVND come from the germline V gene (reference sequence). Trimming cost V 5 bases and J 10 bases, with 18 bases left between them. Here the CDR3 DNA reads TGTGCCAGTAGTCCGGGGTTCGGGGGGGGATCACCCCTCCACTTT. Translating gives CASSPGFGGGSPLHF.

The chain links TRBV9 to TRBJ2-1, with TRBD2 matching 13 bases. Trimming cost V 4 bases and J 0 bases; bases outside gene matches: 16. The CDR3 totals 21 residues. Germline CDR1 and CDR2: SGDLS and YYNGEE. DNA of the CDR3: TGTGCCAGCAGCTCCCCCTCTAGGAGGACTAGCGGGGGAAGCTCCTACAATGAGCAGTTCTTC. Translated: CASSSPSRRTSGGSSYNEQFF.

The rearrangement uses TRBV4-3 and TRBJ1-6, with 10 bases that match TRBD1. There are 15 residues in the CDR3. Germline V gene data show CDR1 as LGHNA and CDR2 as YSLEER. The trim removed 3 bases at V and 8 bases at J, leaving 4 bases unmatched. CDR3 nucleotides: TGCGCCAGCAGCCAGAGGGGGACAGGGGATTCACCCCTCCACTTT. Protein: CASSQRGTGDSPLHF.

The chain couples TRBV7-8 to TRBJ1-1; a weak D match, TRBD1 (6 bases). This CDR3 comprises 15 residues. V lost 5 bases, J lost 3 bases, and 16 bases lay in between. From germline, CDR1 is SGHVS and CDR2 FQNEAQ. The CDR3 DNA reads as TGTGCCAGCAGCCCCCGATCAGGGGCAGACACTGAAGCTTTCTTT. It translates to CASSPRSGADTEAFF. Full variable domain (missing parts from reference TRBV7-8 and TRBJ1-1): GAGVSQSPRYKVAKRGQDVALRCDPISGHVSLFWYQQALGQGPEFLTYFQNEAQLDKSGLPSDRFFAERPEGSVSTLKIQRTQQEDSAVYLCASSPRSGADTEAFFGQGTRLTVV.

This rearrangement joins TRBV7-9 to TRBJ2-7, with 12 positions matching TRBD2. The CDR3 consists of 15 residues. Germline loops: CDR1 SEHNR, CDR2 FQNEAQ (reference sequence). The junction had 3 bases not matched to a gene; V was cut back by 6 bases and J by 0 bases. CDR3 nucleotides: TGTGCCAGCAGACTGACTAGCGGGAGCTCCTACGAGCAGTACTTC. This translates into CASRLTSGSSYEQYF.

This clone came up once. V gene TRBV10-1 combines with J gene TRBJ2-2; D is unclear. The CDR3 totals 15 residues. The germline V gene has CDR1 WNHNN and CDR2 SYGVQD (reference sequence). The ends were cut back, 5 bases at V and 4 bases at J, with 14 bases in the middle. The CDR3 here is CASSPAPIVTGELFF. In nucleotides, the CDR3 is TGCGCCAGCAGTCCCGCTCCCATAGTCACCGGGGAGCTGTTTTTT.

In its sample, this clone is medium-sized (0.01 to 0.1%). The chain recombines TRBV25-1 with TRBJ2-1; D might be TRBD1 (5 bases). Trimming removed 3 bases from V and 0 bases from J, with 15 bases in between. CDR1 is MGHDK and CDR2 is SYGVNS in the germline V gene. The CDR3 extends over 17 amino acids. The CDR3 reads CASSDLGQTSSYNEQFF. The CDR3, as DNA: TGTGCCAGCAGTGATTTAGGACAAACGAGCTCCTACAATGAGCAGTTCTTC.

This clone was seen a single time. This chain joins TRBV28 and TRBJ1-5; D not certain. In germline, CDR1 is MDHEN, CDR2 SYDVKM. The CDR3 extends over 14 amino acids. The V end lost 8 bases, the J end lost 0 bases, and 11 bases lay between the germline ends. The CDR3 DNA follows: TGTGCCAGCCGAGAGGTATATAGCAATCAGCCCCAGCATTTT. Its translation: CASREVYSNQPQHF. The whole variable domain, remainder taken from reference TRBV28 and TRBJ1-5, is DVKVTQSSRYLVKRTGEKVFLECVQDMDHENMFWYRQDPGLGLRLIYFSYDVKMKEKGDIPEGYSVSREKKERFSLILESASTNQTSMYLCASREVYSNQPQHFGDGTRLSIL.

The chain carries TRBV2 and TRBJ2-3, with TRBD2 matching over 10 bases. Germline V CDR1 and CDR2: SNHLY, FYNNEI. V shed 0 bases and J 2 bases; nucleotides not matched to a gene: 17. The CDR3 length is 21 residues. The CDR3 is CASSEALLSGLAERFTDTQYF. DNA for the CDR3: TGTGCCAGCAGTGAAGCGCTTTTGTCCGGACTAGCGGAGAGATTCACAGATACGCAGTATTTT.

The chain joins TRBV4-1 to TRBJ1-1; D not resolved. Trimming cost V 4 bases and J 7 bases, with 19 bases left between them. In germline, CDR1 is MGHRA, CDR2 YSYEKL. CDR3 length: 15 residues. CDR3 sequence (DNA): TGCGCCAGCAGCCCGCCATTAGGAGGACCCGGTGAAGCTTTCTTT. Amino acid sequence: CASSPPLGGPGEAFF.

The rearrangement joins TRBV27 to TRBJ1-2, with 8 bases that match TRBD1. Trimming at V came to 5 bases and at J to 4 bases, leaving 6 bases not matched to a gene. This CDR3 is built from 14 residues. The germline V gene encodes CDR1 MNHEY and CDR2 SMNVEV (reference sequence). This CDR3 reads CASSATGTGYGYTF. CDR3 in DNA: TGTGCCAGCAGTGCTACCGGGACAGGCTATGGCTACACCTTC.

The chain recombines TRBV7-9 with TRBJ2-7; 10 positions match TRBD1. Germline trimming cut 4 bases from V and 3 bases from J; bases unmatched to any gene: 6. This CDR3 region has 15 residues. Per the germline V gene, CDR1 is SEHNR and CDR2 is FQNEAQ (reference sequence). The chain's CDR3 is CASSSPGTGDYEQYF. CDR3 sequence (DNA): TGTGCCAGCAGCTCCCCCGGGACAGGGGACTACGAGCAGTACTTC.

The chain joins TRBV4-1 to TRBJ2-1; maybe TRBD1 (5 bases). The CDR3 extends over 14 amino acids. Germline CDR1 MGHRA, CDR2 YSYEKL. The V and J ends lost 2 bases and 8 bases respectively, with 13 bases between them. The CDR3 bases are TGCGCCAGCAGCCAACCTAACAGGTACGATGAGCAGTTCTTC. It encodes CASSQPNRYDEQFF.

In its sample, this clone was seen a few times. The J gene is TRBJ1-3, the V gene TRBV15; TRBD1 might be the D (5 bases). V lost 3 bases to trimming and J lost 2 bases, with 11 bases between them. CDR1 is LNHNV, CDR2 YYDKDF, per germline (reference sequence). The CDR3 is made up of 15 amino acids. CDR3 nucleotide sequence: TGTGCCACCAGCAGCGACAGAGACCCTGGAAACACCATATATTTT. This codes for CATSSDRDPGNTIYF.

This clone was observed a single time. The chain recombines TRBV7-9 with TRBJ2-6, with 9 bases lining up with TRBD1. V lost 5 bases, J lost 0 bases, and 11 bases stayed unmatched. From germline, CDR1 is SEHNR and CDR2 FQNEAQ (reference sequence). CDR3 length: 19 amino acids. The CDR3 coding sequence is TGTGCCAGCAGCCACCAGAACAGGGGGCGAAGCTCTGGGGCCAACGTCCTGACTTTC. Its protein is CASSHQNRGRSSGANVLTF. The entire variable domain, with the rest obtained from reference TRBV7-9 and TRBJ2-6, is as follows: DTGVSQNPRHKITKRGQNVTFRCDPISEHNRLYWYRQTLGQGPEFLTYFQNEAQLEKSRLLSDRFSAERPKGSFSTLEIQRTEQGDSAMYLCASSHQNRGRSSGANVLTFGAGSRLTVL.